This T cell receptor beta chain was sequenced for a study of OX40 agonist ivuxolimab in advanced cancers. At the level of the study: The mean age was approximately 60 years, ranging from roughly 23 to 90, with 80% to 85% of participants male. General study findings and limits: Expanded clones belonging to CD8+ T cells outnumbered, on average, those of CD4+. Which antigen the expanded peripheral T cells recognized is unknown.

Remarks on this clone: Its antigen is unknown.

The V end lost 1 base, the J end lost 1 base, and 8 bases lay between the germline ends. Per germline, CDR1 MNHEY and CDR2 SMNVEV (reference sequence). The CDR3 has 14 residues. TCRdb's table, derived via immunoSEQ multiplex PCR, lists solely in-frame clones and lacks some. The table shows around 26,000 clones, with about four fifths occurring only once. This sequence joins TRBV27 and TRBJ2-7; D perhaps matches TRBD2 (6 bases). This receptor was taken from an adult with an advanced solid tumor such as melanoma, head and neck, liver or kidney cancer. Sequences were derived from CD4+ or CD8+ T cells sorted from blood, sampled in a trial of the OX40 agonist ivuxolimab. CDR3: CASSLFGTSYEQYF. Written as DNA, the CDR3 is TGTGCCAGCAGTTTATTTGGGACTTCCTACGAGCAGTACTTC.